The present entry profiles one T cell receptor (beta chain) with its context. This CDR3 spans 20 amino acids. Unmatched junction bases numbered 14, after V lost 0 bases and J lost 2 bases. Germline CDR1 and CDR2: MRHNA and SNTAGT. This sample was included in a study of multiple sclerosis patients with progressive multifocal leukoencephalopathy. Noted time point: time of PML onset. Assay: immunoSEQ multiplex PCR; the TCRdb copy retains only in-frame clones and omits some. The sample shows 25,000 to 35,000 clones, around 90% of them seen only once. The sample here was PBMCs, taken from a patient treated with natalizumab. The V gene is TRBV6-4, the J gene TRBJ1-5, with 9 bases identical to TRBD1. The clonotype originates from a woman in her forties with progressive multifocal leukoencephalopathy. CDR3 sequence reads: CASSDSQADRGGAGNQPQHF. CDR3 DNA: TGTGCCAGCAGTGACTCGCAAGCAGACAGGGGGGGAGCGGGCAATCAGCCCCAGCATTTT.